One sample yielded the 25 T cell receptor beta chains listed below, sequenced in a study of read filtering for tumor transcriptome and immune sequencing. The library was built from about 400 ng RNA with molecular barcoded adaptors for alpha/delta and beta/gamma chains. One entry per CDR3 protein, called by TCRdb with MiXCR from the reads. The sample has 30,000 to 35,000 distinct CDR3 sequences, approximately 17% seen once. Material for sequencing was a population of CD138-negative cells sorted from bone marrow. The receptors were sampled from a donor at least 40 years old with multiple myeloma.

There are many counts of this clonotype. This rearrangement joins TRBV29-1 to TRBJ2-7; the D call may be TRBD1 or TRBD2 (5 bases each). This CDR3 comprises 13 residues. Germline values: CDR1 SQVTM, CDR2 ANQGSEA. The germline V and J ends were trimmed by 7 bases and 0 bases, with 13 bases remaining between them. Here the CDR3 reads CSAKLGASYEQYF. CDR3 coding DNA: TGCAGCGCCAAACTAGGGGCCTCCTACGAGCAGTACTTC.

This clonotype has ten or more counts. A much larger clone lies one base from this, so it may be a read error. The genes are TRBV6-4 and TRBJ2-1, with D maybe TRBD1 (5 bases). The CDR3 totals 14 residues. The V gene lost 2 bases and the J gene lost 5 bases, with 10 bases spanning the gap. Germline V CDR1 and CDR2: MRHNA, SNTAGT. This CDR3 is CASSDVTENNEQFF. The CDR3 DNA reads as TGTGCCAGCAGTGACGTGACAGAAAACAATGAGCAGTTCTTC.

The rearrangement joins TRBV28 to TRBJ2-1; D is undetermined. This CDR3 has 13 residues. Germline CDR1 MDHEN, CDR2 SYDVKM. Trimming stripped 4 bases from V and 10 bases from J, with 14 bases between. Written as DNA, the CDR3 is TGTGCCAGCAGTTCCCCTGACATGAGAGAGCAGTTCTTC. Amino acid sequence: CASSSPDMREQFF.

The chain recombines TRBV4-2 with TRBJ2-3; D remains ambiguous. V lost 0 bases, J lost 7 bases, and 11 bases lay in between. Germline values: CDR1 LGHNA, CDR2 YNFKEQ. The CDR3 length is 14 residues. CDR3 in amino acids: CASSQDVTDHTQYF. DNA for the CDR3: TGTGCCAGCAGCCAAGACGTTACCGACCATACGCAGTATTTT.

V usage is TRBV5-6 and J usage is TRBJ2-5; 16 bases align to TRBD2. The V gene end was trimmed by 4 bases and the J gene end by 5 bases; junction bases not matched to a gene: 8. Germline-derived CDR1 and CDR2 are SGHDT and YYEEEE. This CDR3 has 17 residues. This CDR3 is CASSKKGLAGGLETQYF. The CDR3 nucleotides are TGTGCCAGCAGCAAGAAGGGACTAGCGGGAGGGCTGGAGACCCAGTACTTC.

This clonotype was seen many times. The chain combines TRBV20-1 with TRBJ2-7; D not certain. The CDR3 has 11 residues. Germline CDR1 is DFQATT and CDR2 is SNEGSKA (reference sequence). The germline V and J ends were trimmed by 0 bases and 6 bases, with 6 bases remaining between them. CDR3 amino acids: CSARDPGEQYF. Here the CDR3 DNA reads TGCAGTGCTAGAGACCCAGGCGAGCAGTACTTC.

This clonotype was picked up many times. The rearrangement links TRBV28 to TRBJ2-3; D ambiguous. The V end was cut by 10 bases, the J end by 0 bases, with 14 bases between. Germline values: CDR1 MDHEN, CDR2 SYDVKM. This CDR3 has 14 residues. CDR3: CATTPPDSTDTQYF. As DNA, the CDR3 is TGTGCCACCACACCCCCGGACAGCACAGATACGCAGTATTTT.

In this sample, this clonotype turned up many times. This chain links TRBV12-3 or TRBV12-4 with TRBJ1-5; D remains ambiguous. V was cut by 5 bases and J by 7 bases, with 6 bases left in between. This CDR3 comprises 11 residues. This CDR3 reads CASSTSQPQHF. The CDR3 DNA reads TGTGCCAGCAGTACCTCGCAGCCCCAGCATTTT.

This clonotype appeared a single time. Being one base from a much bigger clone, this may be a read error. The rearrangement links TRBV7-2 to TRBJ2-1; D may be TRBD2 (6 bases). Germline V lookup: CDR1 SGHTA, CDR2 FQGNSA. V lost 4 bases and J lost 13, with 11 bases in between. The CDR3 has 11 amino acids. The CDR3 reads CASSSRLVQFF. The DNA of the CDR3 is TGTGCCAGCAGCTCCCGACTAGTCCAGTTCTTC.

This clonotype was seen at least ten times. The rearrangement uses TRBV18 and TRBJ1-4; D unclear. Germline V CDR1 and CDR2: KGHSH, LQKENI. The CDR3 is 15 amino acids. Trimming pared 3 bases from V and 12 bases from J, leaving 20 bases between. The CDR3 sequence is CASSPWPPKAGELFF. The DNA for the CDR3 is TGTGCCAGCTCACCCTGGCCACCAAAAGCCGGGGAACTGTTTTTT. Supplemented by reference TRBV18 and TRBJ1-4, the full variable domain reads NAGVMQNPRHLVRRRGQEARLRCSPMKGHSHVYWYRQLPEEGLKFMVYLQKENIIDESGMPKERFSAEFPKEGPSILRIQQVVRGDSAAYFCASSPWPPKAGELFFGSGTQLSVL.

This clonotype was counted many times. The rearrangement uses TRBV5-1 and TRBJ2-3; D remains ambiguous. The CDR3 loop spans 14 amino acids. Germline V gives CDR1 SGHRS, CDR2 YFSETQ. V was shortened by 0 bases and J by 1 base, with 6 bases between the two germline ends. This CDR3 is CASSLGLGTDTQYF. As DNA, the CDR3 is TGCGCCAGCAGCTTGGGATTGGGCACAGATACGCAGTATTTT.

This clonotype was observed many times. The chain employs TRBV5-6 and TRBJ2-3; TRBD2 matches 12 bases. The V gene's germline CDR1 is SGHDT and CDR2 YYEEEE. This CDR3 is built from 17 residues. V trimming: 9 bases; J trimming: 4 bases; junction bases outside the gene matches: 15. CDR3 nucleotides: TGTGCCACGGCCTCTAGCGGGGGGGCCTATTCCGCAGATACGCAGTATTTT. It specifies CATASSGGAYSADTQYF.

A word on this clonotype: A much larger clone sits a single nucleotide away, making a read error possible. No conserved phenylalanine or tryptophan ends this CDR3, so it is likely a read error. The rearrangement joins TRBV2 to TRBJ1-5; 7 nucleotides agree with TRBD1. The CDR3 has 14 residues. Trimming cost V 6 bases and J 6 bases; bases outside gene matches: 8. CDR1 SNHLY and CDR2 FYNNEI come from the germline V gene. This chain's CDR3 is CASRPTGVSQPQHL. The CDR3 region has the DNA TGTGCCAGCAGACCTACAGGGGTGTCTCAGCCCCAGCATCTT.

In its sample, this clonotype was seen many times. This chain joins TRBV6-6 and TRBJ2-5; D may be TRBD1 or TRBD2 (5 bases each). Germline CDR1 and CDR2: MNHNY and SVGAGI (reference sequence). V dropped 10 bases and J dropped 8 bases, with 17 bases sitting between them. The CDR3 length is 12 residues. CDR3: CATQGRGSTQYF. CDR3 DNA sequence: TGTGCCACCCAGGGACGTGGGAGCACCCAGTACTTC.

The table lists this clonotype with many counts. This rearrangement joins TRBV29-1 to TRBJ2-1; tentative D call: TRBD2 (5 bases). V gave up 0 bases and J gave up 8 bases, with 8 bases separating them. This CDR3 comprises 12 residues. From germline, CDR1 is SQVTM and CDR2 ANQGSEA. This chain's CDR3 is CSVEDTRDEQFF. For the CDR3, the DNA is TGCAGCGTTGAAGACACTAGAGATGAGCAGTTCTTC.

This clonotype occurred many times. This chain uses TRBV20-1 with TRBJ1-1; D is possibly TRBD1 (6 bases). Germline lookup yields CDR1 DFQATT and CDR2 SNEGSKA (reference sequence). V shed 5 bases and J shed 2 bases, with 12 bases lying between them. The CDR3 has 13 residues. The CDR3 DNA is TGCAGTGCTCTGTACAGGGTTAACACTGAAGCTTTCTTT. This translates into CSALYRVNTEAFF.

By share of the sample, this clonotype is medium-sized. This chain links TRBV27 with TRBJ2-3; the D is unclear. The V and J ends lost 0 bases and 2 bases respectively, with 6 bases between them. Germline CDR1 MNHEY, CDR2 SMNVEV (reference sequence). The CDR3 extends over 14 amino acids. DNA of the CDR3: TGTGCCAGCAGTTTATCCTCCTACACAGATACGCAGTATTTT. It yields the protein CASSLSSYTDTQYF.

Ten or more counts support this clonotype. The rearrangement joins TRBV3-1 to TRBJ1-6; TRBD1 agrees at 7 bases. The V and J ends lost 4 bases and 4 bases, in that order; junction bases with no gene match: 4. The CDR3 has 15 amino acids. Germline CDR1 LGHDT, CDR2 YNNKEL (reference sequence). The CDR3: CASSPGTAYNSPLHF. Written as DNA, the CDR3 is TGTGCCAGCAGCCCCGGGACAGCTTATAATTCACCCCTCCACTTT.

This clonotype is medium-sized (0.01 to 0.1%) in the sample. J is TRBJ2-1 and V is TRBV20-1, with TRBD1 matching over 12 bases. The CDR3 loop spans 16 amino acids. The V and J ends lost 1 base and 7 bases, in that order; junction bases with no gene match: 8. CDR1 is DFQATT, CDR2 SNEGSKA, per germline (reference sequence). DNA for the CDR3: TGCAGTGCTAGAGGCCAGGGACAGGGGGCGAGGAATGAGCAGTTCTTC. Protein: CSARGQGQGARNEQFF.

The gene calls are TRBV20-1 and TRBJ2-7, with 7 bases identical to TRBD1. CDR1 and CDR2 from the germline V gene are DFQATT and SNEGSKA (reference sequence). The CDR3 length is 15 residues. The CDR3 nucleotides read TGCAGCGCCGACAGGGTGGATCCTATTACCTACGAGCAGTACTTC. Protein: CSADRVDPITYEQYF.

This clonotype came up a few times. A much more abundant neighbour one base away suggests this may be a read error. The chain joins TRBV10-3 to TRBJ2-6; the D is unclear. The CDR3 has 15 amino acids. Germline-derived CDR1 and CDR2 are ENHRY and SYGVKD. CDR3 DNA: TGTGCCACCAGTGAGTCAATCTCTGGGGCCAACGTCCTGACTTTC. Translated, it gives CATSESISGANVLTF.

For this clonotype: Mismatch with germline at one junction end may stem from a read error. The rearrangement joins TRBV29-1 to TRBJ2-2, with 9 bases identical to TRBD1. The CDR3 totals 13 residues. The germline V gene encodes CDR1 SQVTM and CDR2 ANQGSEA. The chain's CDR3 is CGVEDRGTGELFF. Written as DNA, the CDR3 is TGCGGCGTCGAGGACAGGGGCACCGGGGAGCTGTTTTTT.

This clonotype was seen repeatedly, ten times or more. This chain joins TRBV29-1 and TRBJ1-2; D not certain. The germline CDR1 and CDR2 sequences are SQVTM and ANQGSEA. The CDR3 consists of 14 residues. Between the trimmed V and J ends, which lost 4 bases and 6 bases, there was a span of 18 bases. This CDR3 reads CSVAYGMRSDGYTF. In DNA, the CDR3 is TGCAGCGTTGCTTACGGGATGCGGAGCGATGGCTACACCTTC.

Relative to its sample, this clonotype is medium-sized. The V call is TRBV2, the J call TRBJ1-1, with TRBD1 as a possible D gene (6 bases). This CDR3 comprises 15 residues. Germline CDR1 reads SNHLY; CDR2 reads FYNNEI. V lost 0 bases to trimming and J lost 4 bases, with 12 bases between them. The CDR3 region has the DNA TGTGCCAGCAGTGAAGCTAAGGGGGAGATCACTGAAGCTTTCTTT. It encodes CASSEAKGEITEAFF.

This clonotype was seen ten or more times. The chain is built from TRBV11-3 and TRBJ2-1; 7 nucleotides match TRBD2. Germline V CDR1 and CDR2: SGHNT, YENEEA. The CDR3 contains 12 residues. Unmatched junction bases numbered 3, after V lost 6 bases and J lost 7 bases. CDR3 DNA sequence: TGTGCCAGCAGTTGGACTAGAAATGAGCAGTTCTTC. It encodes CASSWTRNEQFF. Using reference TRBV11-3 and TRBJ2-1 for the parts outside the CDR3, the full variable domain is EAGVVQSPRYKIIEKKQPVAFWCNPISGHNTLYWYLQNLGQGPELLIRYENEEAVDDSQLPKDRFSAERLKGVDSTLKIQPAELGDSAVYLCASSWTRNEQFFGPGTRLTVL.